A single sample is the source of the 21 T cell receptor beta chains below, sequenced in a study of lymphopenia after photon versus proton radiotherapy. The assay was immunoSEQ multiplex PCR, and TCRdb's table has in-frame clones only and misses some. The sample holds 43,000 or so clones, 65% to 90% seen once. This material consisted of peripheral blood, taken from a patient treated with photon-based radiotherapy. The receptors stem from a man aged 35-49 years with gastric cancer.

The V gene is TRBV7-2, the J gene TRBJ1-2; unclear D gene. V gave up 6 bases and J gave up 6 bases, with 20 bases separating them. The CDR3 contains 15 residues. Per germline, CDR1 SGHTA and CDR2 FQGNSA. The CDR3 protein is CASSPTVGGLNGYTF. CDR3 nucleotide sequence: TGTGCCAGCAGTCCCACGGTCGGAGGGTTGAATGGCTACACCTTC.

V is TRBV27 and J is TRBJ1-6; a weak D match, TRBD1 (6 bases). The CDR3 totals 17 residues. CDR1 and CDR2 (germline): MNHEY, SMNVEV (reference sequence). V gave up 5 bases and J gave up 8 bases, with 22 bases separating them. The CDR3 loop is CASSPLTGILGDSPLHF. As DNA, the CDR3 is TGTGCCAGCAGTCCACTGACAGGTATCCTAGGGGATTCACCCCTCCACTTT.

The V call is TRBV5-1, the J call TRBJ1-1; TRBD1 matches 8 bases. The CDR3 is 15 amino acids. The J segment lost 5 bases and the V segment lost 4 bases, leaving 10 bases of the junction unmatched. Germline lookup yields CDR1 SGHRS and CDR2 YFSETQ. The CDR3 DNA reads TGCGCCAGCAGCCTGCAGGTACAGGGGGTAACTGAAGCTTTCTTT. It codes for CASSLQVQGVTEAFF.

This chain uses TRBV2 with TRBJ2-5; D may be TRBD1 (5 bases). Trimming pared 5 bases from V and 3 bases from J, leaving 10 bases between. This CDR3 is 13 amino acids long. Germline assignment: CDR1 SNHLY and CDR2 FYNNEI. The CDR3 nucleotides are TGTGCCAGCAGTTTCGCCAGGGAAGAGACCCAGTACTTC. As protein: CASSFAREETQYF.

V gene TRBV7-9 combines with J gene TRBJ1-6; unclear D gene. The CDR3 length is 15 residues. Germline CDR1 and CDR2: SEHNR and FQNEAQ (reference sequence). The V and J ends lost 2 bases and 8 bases respectively, with 13 bases between them. CDR3 amino acids: CASSLPGVVDSPLHF. Here the CDR3 DNA reads TGTGCCAGCAGCTTACCCGGGGTCGTGGATTCACCCCTCCACTTT.

There are a few counts of this clone. This sequence joins TRBV6-5 and TRBJ1-5; D might be TRBD1 (5 bases). V was trimmed by 6 bases and J by 0 bases, leaving 9 bases between them. The CDR3 contains 14 residues. CDR1 and CDR2 (germline): MNHEY, SVGAGI. CDR3 nucleotides: TGTGCCAGCAGCCCGACAGTTAGCAATCAGCCCCAGCATTTT. Protein: CASSPTVSNQPQHF.

The chain employs TRBV6-6 and TRBJ2-5; no reliable D call. V shed 6 bases and J shed 3 bases, with 5 bases lying between them. CDR3 length equals 11 residues. In germline, CDR1 is MNHNY, CDR2 SVGAGI (reference sequence). The DNA for the CDR3 is TGTGCCAGCAGCCCCAAAGAGACCCAGTACTTC. It codes for CASSPKETQYF.

The chain combines TRBV4-3 with TRBJ1-2, with D unclear. Trimming cost V 3 bases and J 8 bases, with 16 bases left between them. The CDR3 totals 14 residues. Per germline, CDR1 LGHNA and CDR2 YSLEER. Here the CDR3 DNA reads TGCGCCAGCAGCCAGGGAGAGGCGGTAGGCGGCTACACCTTC. It is translated as CASSQGEAVGGYTF.

J is TRBJ2-2 and V is TRBV9, with D perhaps TRBD1 or TRBD2 (5 bases each). Germline loops: CDR1 SGDLS, CDR2 YYNGEE. This CDR3 has 16 residues. V was clipped by 4 bases and J by 5 bases, with 18 bases between them. CDR3 coding DNA: TGTGCCAGCAGCCCACTGGGGGTCATCGGGACCGGGGAGCTGTTTTTT. This encodes CASSPLGVIGTGELFF. Complete variable domain (other parts from reference TRBV9 and TRBJ2-2): DSGVTQTPKHLITATGQRVTLRCSPRSGDLSVYWYQQSLDQGLQFLIQYYNGEERAKGNILERFSAQQFPDLHSELNLSSLELGDSALYFCASSPLGVIGTGELFFGEGSRLTVL.

This clone was seen only once. The CDR3 reads CASSTWTGHNEQFF. CDR3 nucleotides: TGTGCCAGCAGCACCTGGACAGGGCACAATGAGCAGTTCTTC. This chain uses TRBV5-4 with TRBJ2-1; 8 bases are shared with TRBD1. With V trimmed by 4 bases and J by 5 bases, 5 bases remained unmatched. The V gene's germline CDR1 is SGHNT and CDR2 YYREEE (reference sequence). This CDR3 region has 14 residues. The entire variable domain, with the rest obtained from reference TRBV5-4 and TRBJ2-1, is as follows: ETGVTQSPTHLIKTRGQQVTLRCSSQSGHNTVSWYQQALGQGPQFIFQYYREEENGRGNFPPRFSGLQFPNYSSELNVNALELDDSALYLCASSTWTGHNEQFFGPGTRLTVL.

J is TRBJ2-3 and V is TRBV7-4, with TRBD1 as a possible D gene (6 bases). V lost 6 bases to trimming and J lost 0 bases, with 22 bases between them. The CDR3 contains 18 residues. In germline, CDR1 is SGHVT, CDR2 SQSDAQ. The chain's CDR3 is CASRMPNETGNSTDTQYF. The CDR3 coding sequence is TGTGCCAGCAGAATGCCCAATGAGACAGGTAATAGCACAGATACGCAGTATTTT.

V is TRBV14 and J is TRBJ2-7; perhaps TRBD2 as D (7 bases). Germline assignment: CDR1 SGHDN and CDR2 FVKESK. V was clipped by 0 bases and J by 1 base, with 13 bases between them. The length of the CDR3 is 16 residues. The CDR3 coding sequence is TGTGCCAGCAGCCAAGATCGGGGGGACAAGTCCTACGAGCAGTACTTC. Its translation is CASSQDRGDKSYEQYF.

CDR3 in DNA: TGTGCCATCAGCCGGACTAGCCGGTACAATGAGCAGTTCTTC. Encoded protein: CAISRTSRYNEQFF. This chain links TRBV10-3 with TRBJ2-1; 8 bases map to TRBD2. Germline V gene sequence: CDR1 ENHRY, CDR2 SYGVKD. This CDR3 spans 14 amino acids. With 6 bases clipped from V and 4 bases from J, the junction kept 5 bases outside the gene matches.

This CDR3 is CASSLGQGTLNEQFF. DNA of the CDR3: TGCGCCAGCAGCCTCGGACAGGGGACCCTTAATGAGCAGTTCTTC. The chain combines TRBV4-3 with TRBJ2-1; 9 nucleotides align to TRBD1. Germline loops: CDR1 LGHNA, CDR2 YSLEER. The ends lost 4 bases at V and 7 bases at J; junction bases unmatched: 8. This CDR3 region has 15 residues.

V gene TRBV19 combines with J gene TRBJ2-2, with D possibly matching TRBD1 (6 bases). The CDR3 runs 13 residues. The germline V and J ends were trimmed by 11 bases and 4 bases, with 14 bases remaining between them. Germline V gene lookup returns CDR1 LNHDA and CDR2 SQIVND (reference sequence). CDR3 amino acids: CASGQLGTGELFF. DNA of the CDR3: TGTGCCTCGGGACAACTAGGCACCGGGGAGCTGTTTTTT.

This rearrangement joins TRBV7-9 to TRBJ2-1, with D maybe TRBD1 (6 bases). CDR1 is SEHNR and CDR2 is FQNEAQ in the germline V gene (reference sequence). The CDR3 is 15 residues long. V was clipped by 4 bases and J by 3 bases, with 13 bases between them. CDR3 amino acids: CASSSLTGSYNEQFF. CDR3 nucleotide sequence: TGTGCCAGCAGCTCCCTAACAGGGAGCTACAATGAGCAGTTCTTC.

The chain links TRBV5-1 to TRBJ2-1, with TRBD1 matching over 8 bases. The germline V gene has CDR1 SGHRS and CDR2 YFSETQ. The CDR3 runs 15 residues. V lost 4 bases to trimming and J lost 2 bases; unmatched junction nucleotides: 5. The CDR3 reads CASSVLTGAYNEQFF. In nucleotides, the CDR3 is TGCGCCAGCAGCGTGTTGACAGGGGCCTACAATGAGCAGTTCTTC.

The rearrangement uses TRBV11-3 and TRBJ1-6, with TRBD1 identical over 8 bases. The germline gives CDR1 SGHNT, CDR2 YENEEA. The trim removed 5 bases at V and 9 bases at J, leaving 3 bases unmatched. This CDR3 comprises 13 residues. CDR3 sequence (DNA): TGTGCCAGCAGCCGGGACAGGTTTTCACCCCTCCACTTT. Translating it yields CASSRDRFSPLHF.

This clone was found once. The genes are TRBV9 and TRBJ1-2; D may be TRBD1 (6 bases). CDR3 length equals 14 residues. The V and J ends lost 5 bases and 5 bases respectively, with 16 bases between them. In germline, CDR1 is SGDLS, CDR2 YYNGEE. Here the CDR3 reads CASRITGNLYGYTF. The CDR3 DNA reads TGTGCCAGCAGAATAACAGGGAACCTATATGGCTACACCTTC.

This clone is a singleton in its sample. At one end the junction does not follow the germline gene, possibly because of a read error. This sequence joins TRBV10-3 and TRBJ2-7; D is perhaps TRBD1 or TRBD2 (5 bases each). This CDR3 has 11 amino acids. Germline CDR1 and CDR2: ENHRY and SYGVKD. DNA of the CDR3: TGTGCCATCAGGGACCCGGGACGGGTGGAATTC. This encodes CAIRDPGRVEF.

The rearrangement uses TRBV4-1 and TRBJ1-2, with a weak D call TRBD1 (6 bases). The CDR3 runs 15 residues. CDR1 is MGHRA and CDR2 is YSYEKL in the germline V gene. The ends were cut back, 3 bases at V and 2 bases at J, with 13 bases in the middle. The CDR3 DNA reads as TGCGCCAGCAGCCAGGCCGCAGGGGAGAACTATGGCTACACCTTC. Residues: CASSQAAGENYGYTF.